The 18 T cell receptor beta chains below come from one sample, sequenced in a study of cytomegalovirus exposure and HLA in healthy donors. PCR amplification relied on 60 Vbeta primers (plus 13 Jbeta primers). Here immunoSEQ multiplex PCR was the method, and the copy in TCRdb shows in-frame clones only, minus some. The data contain approximately 130,000 clones, just under 80% of them singletons. The sequenced sample consisted of PBMCs. The receptors derive from a woman aged 35 to 49 in good health and CMV-seronegative.

V is TRBV18 and J is TRBJ2-3; D possibly corresponds to TRBD1 (6 bases). Germline V CDR1 and CDR2: KGHSH, LQKENI. CDR3 length: 15 residues. Trimming shortened V by 1 base and J by 2 bases, and 10 bases separated the two germline ends. The CDR3 reads CASSPRGPPTDTQYF. CDR3 coding DNA: TGTGCCAGCTCACCACGGGGGCCCCCCACAGATACGCAGTATTTT.

This clone was found once. V usage is TRBV30 and J usage is TRBJ2-1, with 8 bases aligning to TRBD2. CDR3 size: 15 residues. Per germline, CDR1 GTSNPN and CDR2 SVGIG (reference sequence). The trim removed 4 bases at V and 3 bases at J, leaving 8 bases unmatched. The DNA of the CDR3 is TGTGCCTGGACATTAGCGGGGCACGGCTACAATGAGCAGTTCTTC. Translating it yields CAWTLAGHGYNEQFF.

The gene calls are TRBV6-1 and TRBJ2-7; D may be TRBD2 (6 bases). Germline V gene lookup returns CDR1 MNHNS and CDR2 SASEGT. The CDR3 consists of 14 residues. Trimming pared 4 bases from V and 5 bases from J, leaving 15 bases between. The CDR3 DNA is TGTGCCAGCAGTGCCACCGGGACTTCCCACGAGCAGTACTTC. It is translated as CASSATGTSHEQYF.

The genes are TRBV27 and TRBJ2-1; a possible D gene is TRBD2 (6 bases). V dropped 8 bases and J dropped 4 bases, with 18 bases sitting between them. Germline CDR1 reads MNHEY; CDR2 reads SMNVEV (reference sequence). This CDR3 has 15 residues. The CDR3 is CASGVGRPLYNEQFF. As DNA, the CDR3 is TGTGCCAGCGGCGTCGGGAGACCCCTTTACAATGAGCAGTTCTTC.

Comment on this clone: One end of the junction fails to match germline, which may point to a read error. The gene calls are TRBV5-1 and TRBJ1-1, with D perhaps TRBD1 (5 bases). Germline V gene sequence: CDR1 SGHRS, CDR2 YFSETQ. The CDR3 runs to 15 residues. The CDR3 DNA sequence: TGCGCCAGCAGTTTGGGGTCGACAGTGAACACTGAAGCTTTCTTT. Amino acids: CASSLGSTVNTEAFF.

In its sample, this clone was seen once. This sequence joins TRBV5-1 and TRBJ2-3, with 8 bases that match TRBD1. CDR3 length: 14 amino acids. The V gene's germline CDR1 is SGHRS and CDR2 YFSETQ. J lost 3 bases, V lost 3 bases, and 3 bases had no gene match. CDR3 sequence (DNA): TGCGCCAGCAGCTATGGACAGGGTACAGATACGCAGTATTTT. Translating gives CASSYGQGTDTQYF.

In the case of this clone: At one end, the junction sequence differs from germline, possibly due to a read error. The V and J genes are TRBV28 and TRBJ2-4; D is perhaps TRBD1 (7 bases). This CDR3 spans 14 amino acids. Germline values: CDR1 MDHEN, CDR2 SYDVKM. CDR3 sequence reads: CASSGQGGENSQYF. In DNA, the CDR3 is TGTGCCAGCAGTGGCCAGGGGGGAGAAAACAGTCAGTACTTC. The variable domain in full, with the rest retrieved from reference TRBV28 and TRBJ2-4, is DVKVTQSSRYLVKRTGEKVFLECVQDMDHENMFWYRQDPGLGLRLIYFSYDVKMKEKGDIPEGYSVSREKKERFSLILESASTNQTSMYLCASSGQGGENSQYFGAGTRLSVL.

The chain uses TRBV5-1 and TRBJ2-5, with 9 bases aligning to TRBD1. Germline loops: CDR1 SGHRS, CDR2 YFSETQ. After removal of 4 bases from V and 4 bases from J, the junction contained 8 bases not matched to a gene. CDR3 length equals 15 residues. CDR3 loop: CASSRTGQGTETQYF. DNA for the CDR3: TGCGCCAGCAGCAGGACCGGACAGGGGACAGAGACCCAGTACTTC.

The chain uses TRBV18 and TRBJ2-3; D not resolved. The ends were cut back, 2 bases at V and 2 bases at J, with 5 bases in the middle. Germline lookup yields CDR1 KGHSH and CDR2 LQKENI. This CDR3 is built from 13 residues. The CDR3 reads CASSPEITDTQYF. The DNA of the CDR3 is TGTGCCAGCTCACCAGAGATCACAGATACGCAGTATTTT. The complete variable domain, with remaining parts taken from reference TRBV18 and TRBJ2-3, reads NAGVMQNPRHLVRRRGQEARLRCSPMKGHSHVYWYRQLPEEGLKFMVYLQKENIIDESGMPKERFSAEFPKEGPSILRIQQVVRGDSAAYFCASSPEITDTQYFGPGTRLTVL.

This rearrangement joins TRBV28 to TRBJ1-5, with D tentatively TRBD1 (6 bases). V was clipped by 6 bases and J by 6 bases, with 18 bases between them. The length of the CDR3 is 15 residues. In germline, CDR1 is MDHEN, CDR2 SYDVKM. CDR3 sequence: CASSYSGGQVQPQHF. In nucleotides, the CDR3 is TGTGCCAGCAGCTACAGCGGGGGGCAGGTTCAGCCCCAGCATTTT.

A single count supports this clone. The genes are TRBV5-1 and TRBJ2-3; 11 positions agree with TRBD2. CDR3 length: 15 residues. J gave up 2 bases and V 8 bases, and 7 bases lay outside the gene matches. Per the germline V gene, CDR1 is SGHRS and CDR2 is YFSETQ. The CDR3 DNA reads as TGCGCCAGTTCACTAGCGGGGGTAGCCACAGATACGCAGTATTTT. It codes for CASSLAGVATDTQYF.

The rearrangement joins TRBV6-7 to TRBJ2-3; 9 nucleotides agree with TRBD1. TRBV6-7 is filed as an ORF, its function uncertain. Losses at the gene ends were 2 bases for V and 5 bases for J; bases not matched to a gene: 8. This CDR3 contains 16 residues. Here the CDR3 reads CASSYPDRGRVDTQYF. The CDR3 DNA is TGTGCCAGCAGTTACCCGGACAGGGGAAGAGTAGATACGCAGTATTTT.

This chain links TRBV5-1 with TRBJ2-5; D is possibly TRBD2 (5 bases). V lost 5 bases and J lost 0, with 5 bases in between. Germline V lookup: CDR1 SGHRS, CDR2 YFSETQ. This CDR3 spans 12 amino acids. In DNA, the CDR3 is TGCGCCAGCAGGGGAGACCAAGAGACCCAGTACTTC. Its translation is CASRGDQETQYF.

V is TRBV30 and J is TRBJ1-5; D uncertain. Trimming took off 0 bases at V and 7 bases at J, with 13 bases between the two ends. Germline V gene data show CDR1 as GTSNPN and CDR2 as SVGIG (reference sequence). The CDR3 runs 14 residues. CDR3 region: CAWSVGGIWQPQHF. The CDR3 DNA sequence: TGTGCCTGGAGTGTAGGAGGGATCTGGCAGCCCCAGCATTTT. Complete variable domain (other parts from reference TRBV30 and TRBJ1-5): SQTIHQWPATLVQPVGSPLSLECTVEGTSNPNLYWYRQAAGRGLQLLFYSVGIGQISSEVPQNLSASRPQDRQFILSSKKLLLSDSGFYLCAWSVGGIWQPQHFGDGTRLSIL.

About this clone itself: At the DNA level, this CDR3 is encoded by other sequences in the same sample as well. This chain uses TRBV19 with TRBJ1-5; the match to TRBD1 covers 7 bases. With 5 bases clipped from V and 2 bases from J, the junction kept 3 bases outside the gene matches. CDR3 length: 14 amino acids. In germline, CDR1 is LNHDA, CDR2 SQIVND (reference sequence). CDR3: CASSPTGGNQPQHF. The CDR3 coding sequence is TGTGCCAGTAGTCCTACAGGGGGCAATCAGCCCCAGCATTTT.

On this clone: This sample includes further DNA sequences coding for the same CDR3. The chain is built from TRBV29-1 and TRBJ2-3, with TRBD2 identical over 9 bases. V dropped 1 base and J dropped 1; count of bases not matched to a gene: 0. Germline V CDR1 and CDR2: SQVTM, ANQGSEA. The CDR3 totals 14 residues. Here the CDR3 reads CSVEGLAGTDTQYF. The CDR3 region has the DNA TGCAGCGTTGAAGGACTAGCGGGCACAGATACGCAGTATTTT.

The V call is TRBV9, the J call TRBJ1-1; D might be TRBD1 (6 bases). The germline V and J ends were trimmed by 4 bases and 4 bases, with 20 bases remaining between them. This CDR3 spans 16 amino acids. CDR1 is SGDLS, CDR2 YYNGEE, per germline. The CDR3 spells CASSPRLGGAGTEAFF. CDR3 DNA: TGTGCCAGCAGCCCTCGACTGGGGGGGGCAGGCACTGAAGCTTTCTTT. Variable domain in full (rest from reference TRBV9 and TRBJ1-1): DSGVTQTPKHLITATGQRVTLRCSPRSGDLSVYWYQQSLDQGLQFLIQYYNGEERAKGNILERFSAQQFPDLHSELNLSSLELGDSALYFCASSPRLGGAGTEAFFGQGTRLTVV.

This clone has only a few counts. The chain is built from TRBV5-4 and TRBJ1-2, with TRBD1 as a possible D gene (6 bases). This CDR3 has 14 residues. The V gene's germline CDR1 is SGHNT and CDR2 YYREEE (reference sequence). Trimming stripped 4 bases from V and 3 bases from J, with 13 bases between. CDR3 coding DNA: TGTGCCAGCAGCCCTGTGACAGGAGACTATGGCTACACCTTC. Encoded protein: CASSPVTGDYGYTF.